This T cell receptor beta chain was sequenced in a study of blood T cells in healthy people across ages. V was trimmed by 4 bases and J by 0 bases, leaving 14 bases between them. Germline V gene sequence: CDR1 SGHRS, CDR2 YFSETQ. The CDR3 contains 17 residues. General study findings and limits: Diversity estimated from one million T cells was considered an underestimate. Per-million-T-cell TCR beta diversity fell roughly linearly with age. More naive CD4+ cells and higher diversity were found in long-lived than in aged donors.

For this clonotype: The antigen is not known.

Primers used in a second PCR of about 6 to 11 cycles were a sample-barcoded 5' primer and a J-beta primer mix. Each cDNA molecule carried a tag from a template-switch adaptor that contained 12 random nucleotides. TCRdb processed the 5' RACE reads anew with MiXCR; each CDR3 protein has one entry. Of roughly 800,000 distinct CDR3 sequences in the sample, 53% were seen once. The sample was blood. The chain links TRBV5-1 to TRBJ2-6; a weak D match, TRBD2 (7 bases). The TCR comes from an older man in good health. The CDR3 here is CASSIPRGGSGANVLTF. The CDR3 nucleotides are TGCGCCAGCAGCATCCCGAGGGGGGGCTCTGGGGCCAACGTCCTGACTTTC.